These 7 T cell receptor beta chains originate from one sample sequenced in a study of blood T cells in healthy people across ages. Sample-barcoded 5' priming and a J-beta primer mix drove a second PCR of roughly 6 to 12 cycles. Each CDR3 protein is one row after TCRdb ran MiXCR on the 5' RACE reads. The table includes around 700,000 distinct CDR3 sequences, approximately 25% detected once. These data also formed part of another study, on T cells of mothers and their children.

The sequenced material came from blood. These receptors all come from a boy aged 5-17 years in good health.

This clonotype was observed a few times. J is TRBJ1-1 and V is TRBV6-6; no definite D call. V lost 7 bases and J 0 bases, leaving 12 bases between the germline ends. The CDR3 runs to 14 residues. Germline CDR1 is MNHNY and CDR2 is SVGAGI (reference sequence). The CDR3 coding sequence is TGTGCCAGCATCCGACGGGTCATGAACACTGAAGCTTTCTTT. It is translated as CASIRRVMNTEAFF.

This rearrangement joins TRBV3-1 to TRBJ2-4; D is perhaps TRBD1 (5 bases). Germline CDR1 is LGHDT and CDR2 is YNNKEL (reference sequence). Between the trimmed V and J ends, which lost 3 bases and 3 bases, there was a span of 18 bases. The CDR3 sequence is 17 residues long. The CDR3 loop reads CASSHRSSPRGKNIQYF. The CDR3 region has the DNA TGTGCCAGCAGCCATCGAAGTTCGCCTAGGGGCAAAAACATTCAGTACTTC.

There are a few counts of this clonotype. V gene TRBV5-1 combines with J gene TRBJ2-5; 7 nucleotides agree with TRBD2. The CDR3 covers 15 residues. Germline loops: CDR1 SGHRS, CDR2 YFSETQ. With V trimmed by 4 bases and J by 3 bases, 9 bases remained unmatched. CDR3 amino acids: CASSTELAIEETQYF. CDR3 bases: TGCGCCAGCAGCACTGAACTAGCGATCGAAGAGACCCAGTACTTC.

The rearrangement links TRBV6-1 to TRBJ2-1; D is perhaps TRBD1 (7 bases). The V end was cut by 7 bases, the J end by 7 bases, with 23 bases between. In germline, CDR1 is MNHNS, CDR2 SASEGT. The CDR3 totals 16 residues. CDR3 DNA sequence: TGTGCCAGCACCCCCAGGGGGGTCTCGCAGGGGAATGAGCAGTTCTTC. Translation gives CASTPRGVSQGNEQFF.

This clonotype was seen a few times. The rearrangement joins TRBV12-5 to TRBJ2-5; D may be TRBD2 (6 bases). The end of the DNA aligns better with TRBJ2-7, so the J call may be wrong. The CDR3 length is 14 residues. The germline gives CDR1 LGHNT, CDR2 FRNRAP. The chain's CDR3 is CASGANLASYEQYF. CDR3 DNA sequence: TGTGCTAGTGGTGCAAACCTAGCGTCCTACGAGCAGTACTTC.

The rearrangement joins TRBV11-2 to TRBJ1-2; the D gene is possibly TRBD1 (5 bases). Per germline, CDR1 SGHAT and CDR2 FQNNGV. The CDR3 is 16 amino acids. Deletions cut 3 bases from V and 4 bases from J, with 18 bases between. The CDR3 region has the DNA TGTGCCAGCAGCTTTGGCCCCGGGGGAACGGGCTATGGCTACACCTTC. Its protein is CASSFGPGGTGYGYTF.

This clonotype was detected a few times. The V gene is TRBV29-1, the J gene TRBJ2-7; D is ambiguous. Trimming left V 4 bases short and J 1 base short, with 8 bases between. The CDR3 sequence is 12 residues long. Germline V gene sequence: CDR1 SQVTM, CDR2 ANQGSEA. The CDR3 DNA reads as TGCAGCGTTGTGTCGGGTTCCTACGAGCAGTACTTC. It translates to CSVVSGSYEQYF.